This TCR beta chain was observed in a study of T cells in Graves' hyperthyroidism and ophthalmopathy. Study at large: Before any treatment, at initial diagnosis, peripheral blood was collected.

Individuals with ophthalmopathy presented a Clinical Activity Score of at least 3, a NOSPECS grade of at least 4 and a duration under 3 months. Patients were excluded for uncontrolled infection, other autoimmune disease, pregnancy or lactation. The authors took PBMCs from 10 ml fresh peripheral blood. The CDR3 covers 14 residues. The V gene end was trimmed by 8 bases and the J gene end by 6 bases; junction bases not matched to a gene: 10. Germline-derived CDR1 and CDR2 are ENHRY and SYGVKD. Researchers took RNA transcripts and amplified the TCR beta CDR3 regions from them. RT-PCR in the first round (using the HTBI primer set) targeted the TCR CDR3. TCRdb processed the multiplex PCR reads anew with MiXCR; each CDR3 protein has one entry. The data show 410,000 or so distinct CDR3 sequences, about 15% seen once. This clonotype was observed many times.

The origin of this receptor is a man younger than 35 with Graves' ophthalmopathy. This chain links TRBV10-3 with TRBJ2-3; 8 bases fit TRBD2. Material for sequencing was blood. The DNA of the CDR3 is TGTGCCATCTTTTCGGGAGGGCCTGGTGATACGCAGTATTTT. Its protein product is CAIFSGGPGDTQYF.